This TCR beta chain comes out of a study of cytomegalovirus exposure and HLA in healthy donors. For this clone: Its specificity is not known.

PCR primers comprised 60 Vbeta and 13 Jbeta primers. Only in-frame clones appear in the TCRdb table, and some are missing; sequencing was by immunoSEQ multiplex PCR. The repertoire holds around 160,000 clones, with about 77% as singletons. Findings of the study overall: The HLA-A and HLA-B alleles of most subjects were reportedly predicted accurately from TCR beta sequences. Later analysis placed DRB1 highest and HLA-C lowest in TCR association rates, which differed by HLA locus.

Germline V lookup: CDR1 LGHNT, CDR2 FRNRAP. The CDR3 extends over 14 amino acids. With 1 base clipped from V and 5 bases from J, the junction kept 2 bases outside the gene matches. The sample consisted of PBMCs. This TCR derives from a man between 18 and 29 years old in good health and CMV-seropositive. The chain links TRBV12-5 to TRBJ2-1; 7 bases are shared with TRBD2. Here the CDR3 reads CASGLASGNNEQFF. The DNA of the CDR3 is TGTGCTAGTGGTTTGGCTAGCGGAAACAATGAGCAGTTCTTC. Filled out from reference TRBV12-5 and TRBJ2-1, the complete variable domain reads DARVTQTPRHKVTEMGQEVTMRCQPILGHNTVFWYRQTMMQGLELLAYFRNRAPLDDSGMPKDRFSAEMPDATLATLKIQPSEPRDSAVYFCASGLASGNNEQFFGPGTRLTVL.